This record looks at one T cell receptor (beta chain) sequence and its context. This sample is part of a study of T cell changes during pregnancy in multiple sclerosis. Measured with immunoSEQ multiplex PCR; TCRdb has only the in-frame clones, and not every one. The sample holds around 60,000 clones, around 93% seen once. Germline CDR1 and CDR2: MNHNY and SVGAGI (reference sequence). The CDR3 spans 15 residues. Germline trimming cut 3 bases from V and 7 bases from J; bases unmatched to any gene: 6. Here the sequenced sample was CD4+ T cells from peripheral blood mononuclear cells, taken before pregnancy. This sequence joins TRBV6-6 and TRBJ2-1, with 10 nucleotides matching TRBD2. This clonotype was sampled from a female donor with multiple sclerosis, enrolled in a pregnancy study. The DNA for the CDR3 is TGTGCCAGCAGTTATGGCCTAGCGGGAGTTAATGAGCAGTTCTTC. Its protein is CASSYGLAGVNEQFF.